This entry features one T cell receptor (beta chain) sequence. The specificity of this receptor is unknown. Qualities for individual bases were not recorded, and no much larger clone is one base off. The sample belongs to a study of blood T cell repertoires in COVID-19 (dated by TCRdb to between 2020 and 2021). The study in broad terms: Samples covering the acute and convalescent phases of COVID-19 were provided by collaborators in the United States, Italy and Spain. HLA class I and class II types, where available, came from metadata supplied by the sample provider rather than from assay-based typing. The repertoires were released in a freely available public database intended as a resource for research on the immune response to SARS-CoV-2. The prospective study material was composed of cDNA or gDNA derived from T cells, B-cell-depleted T cells, or PBMCs. Samples were obtained from the ongoing ImmuneRACE study (first 160 participants) and from 1,200 or so subjects provided by 6 global collaborators. A de-identified subject ID, COVID-19 status, age in years and sex were almost always included in the sample metadata. Subjects who had been exposed to COVID-19, were actively infected with it, or had recovered from it provided the deeply sampled blood TCRbeta repertoires that made up the dataset. Beyond this particular receptor, the publication reports: Clinical and demographic metadata were provided uncurated, with the amount varying by source and participant.

V ends up 3 bases short and J 7 bases short, with an unmatched junction base count of 11. From the germline V gene (reference sequence), CDR1 is LGHDT and CDR2 is YNNKEL. From the cysteine up to the phenylalanine, the CDR3 has a length of 16 residues. CDR3 DNA only is kept here, 48 bases in frame from base 1. A second Seattle source provided samples from volunteer blood donors who had recovered from COVID-19. Each collaborating institution followed its own protocols to collect whole blood in K2EDTA tubes. For TCRbeta analysis, collaborator samples were shipped as frozen whole blood, as isolated PBMCs, or as DNA extracted from either sample type. The immunoSEQ Assay, a bias-controlled multiplex PCR, was used to amplify TCRbeta CDR3 regions from genomic DNA. As for the original processing: The number of nucleated cells in each sample was estimated by amplification of reference gene primers within the assay. Sequence reads were collapsed and filtered to measure the absolute abundance of every unique TCRbeta CDR3 rearrangement. For each sample, productive Simpson clonality was calculated by taking the square root of Simpson's diversity index across productive rearrangements. TCRdb carries this immuneACCESS record with in-frame sequences only. Its versions omit some clonotypes, under half of them owing to an unresolved V gene in the studies checked, with the rest unexplained. V, J and clone size are those of that table, while D and trimming were read from the DNA. The sample yields 200,000 to 250,000 clones; roughly 86% were counted once. The biggest ten clones account for under 2% of the sample.

The sequence was obtained from a woman aged 55-69 years who had recovered from COVID-19. The chain joins TRBV3-1 (or the pseudogene TRBV3-2) to TRBJ2-1; 8 bases in between match TRBD2. Input material: peripheral blood. The CDR3 is CASSHLPGSGGNEQFF. The bases read TGTGCCAGCAGCCACCTCCCCGGGTCGGGGGGGAATGAGCAGTTCTTC.